The sequence of this T cell receptor (beta chain) was determined in a study of shared clonotypes between healthy human individuals. Division of CD4+ cells produced a CD45RA+ naive subset and a CD45RA-negative memory subset. Profiled with immunoSEQ multiplex PCR; TCRdb holds only in-frame clones, not every one. The sample records about 1.1 million clones, 70% to 80% being singletons. This CDR3 contains 13 residues. Looked up from germline, CDR1 is SGHRS and CDR2 is YFSETQ. The V and J ends lost 1 base and 5 bases respectively, with 9 bases between them. This clone occurred a few times. The chain is built from TRBV5-1 and TRBJ1-1; D remains ambiguous. Specimen: memory CD4+ T cells from PBMCs. Subset specified: CD45RA-negative fraction. The TCR was taken from a man younger than 35 in good health. Some clones in this sample may be carry-over from other donors' samples. The CDR3 DNA reads as TGCGCCAGCAGCTTGATTTCGGTGACTGAAGCTTTCTTT. It encodes CASSLISVTEAFF. Combining the CDR3 with reference TRBV5-1 and TRBJ1-1 gives the whole variable domain KAGVTQTPRYLIKTRGQQVTLSCSPISGHRSVSWYQQTPGQGLQFLFEYFSETQRNKGNFPGRFSGRQFSNSRSEMNVSTLELGDSALYLCASSLISVTEAFFGQGTRLTVV.